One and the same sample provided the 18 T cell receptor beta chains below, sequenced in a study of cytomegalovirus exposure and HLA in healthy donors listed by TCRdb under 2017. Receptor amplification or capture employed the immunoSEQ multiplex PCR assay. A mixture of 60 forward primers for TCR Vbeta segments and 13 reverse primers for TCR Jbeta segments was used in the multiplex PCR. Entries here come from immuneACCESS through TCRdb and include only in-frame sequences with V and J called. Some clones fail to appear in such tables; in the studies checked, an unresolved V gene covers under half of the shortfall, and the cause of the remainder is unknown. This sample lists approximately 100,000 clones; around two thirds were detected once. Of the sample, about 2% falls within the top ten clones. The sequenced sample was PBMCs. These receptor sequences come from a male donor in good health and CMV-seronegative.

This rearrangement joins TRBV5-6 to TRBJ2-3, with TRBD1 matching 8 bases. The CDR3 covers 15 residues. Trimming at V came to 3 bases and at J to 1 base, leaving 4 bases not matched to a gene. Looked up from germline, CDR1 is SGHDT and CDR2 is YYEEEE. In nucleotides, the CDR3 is TGTGCCAGCAGCTCACCGACAGGGGGCACAGATACGCAGTATTTT. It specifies CASSSPTGGTDTQYF.

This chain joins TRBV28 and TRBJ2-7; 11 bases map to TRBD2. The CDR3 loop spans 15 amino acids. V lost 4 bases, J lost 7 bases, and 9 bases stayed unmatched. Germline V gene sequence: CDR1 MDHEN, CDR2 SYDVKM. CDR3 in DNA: TGTGCCAGCAGTTCGTTAGCGGGAGGGCCGCTGGAGCAGTACTTC. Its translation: CASSSLAGGPLEQYF. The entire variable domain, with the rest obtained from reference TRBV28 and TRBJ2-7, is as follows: DVKVTQSSRYLVKRTGEKVFLECVQDMDHENMFWYRQDPGLGLRLIYFSYDVKMKEKGDIPEGYSVSREKKERFSLILESASTNQTSMYLCASSSLAGGPLEQYFGPGTRLTVT.

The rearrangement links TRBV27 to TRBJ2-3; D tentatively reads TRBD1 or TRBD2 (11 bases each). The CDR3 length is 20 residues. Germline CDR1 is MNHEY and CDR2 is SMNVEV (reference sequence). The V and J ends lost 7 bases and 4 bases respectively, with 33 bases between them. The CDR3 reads CASTADGQGALAGEADTQYF. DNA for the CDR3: TGTGCCAGCACCGCCGATGGACAGGGGGCACTAGCGGGAGAGGCAGATACGCAGTATTTT.

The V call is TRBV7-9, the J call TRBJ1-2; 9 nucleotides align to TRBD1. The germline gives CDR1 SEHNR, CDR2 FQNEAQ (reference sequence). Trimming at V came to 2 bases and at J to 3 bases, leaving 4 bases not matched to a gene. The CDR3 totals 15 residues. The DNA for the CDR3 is TGTGCCAGCAGCTTAAGGACAGGGGAAGACTATGGCTACACCTTC. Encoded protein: CASSLRTGEDYGYTF.

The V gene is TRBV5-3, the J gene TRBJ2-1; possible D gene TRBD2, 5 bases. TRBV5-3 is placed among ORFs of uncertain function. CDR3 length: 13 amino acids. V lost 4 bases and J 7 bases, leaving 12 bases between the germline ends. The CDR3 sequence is CARSRRRGNEQFF. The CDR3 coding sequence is TGTGCCAGAAGCCGGAGACGGGGTAATGAGCAGTTCTTC.

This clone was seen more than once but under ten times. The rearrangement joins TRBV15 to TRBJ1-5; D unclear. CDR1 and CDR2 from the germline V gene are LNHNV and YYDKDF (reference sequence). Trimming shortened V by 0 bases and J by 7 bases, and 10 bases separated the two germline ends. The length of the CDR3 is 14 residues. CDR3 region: CATSREGETQPQHF. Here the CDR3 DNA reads TGTGCCACCAGCAGAGAAGGCGAGACACAGCCCCAGCATTTT.

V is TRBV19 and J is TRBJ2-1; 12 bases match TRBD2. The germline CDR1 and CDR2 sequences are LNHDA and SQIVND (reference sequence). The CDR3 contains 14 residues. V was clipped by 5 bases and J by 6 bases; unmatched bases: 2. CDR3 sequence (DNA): TGTGCCAGTAGTTGGACTAGCGGGGTCAATGAGCAGTTCTTC. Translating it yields CASSWTSGVNEQFF.

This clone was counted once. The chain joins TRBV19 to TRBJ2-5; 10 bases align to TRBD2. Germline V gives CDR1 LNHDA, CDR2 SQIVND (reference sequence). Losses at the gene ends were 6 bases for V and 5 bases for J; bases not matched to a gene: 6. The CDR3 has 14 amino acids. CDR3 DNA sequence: TGTGCCAGTAGGGCTAGCGGGAGAAGGGAGACCCAGTACTTC. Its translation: CASRASGRRETQYF.

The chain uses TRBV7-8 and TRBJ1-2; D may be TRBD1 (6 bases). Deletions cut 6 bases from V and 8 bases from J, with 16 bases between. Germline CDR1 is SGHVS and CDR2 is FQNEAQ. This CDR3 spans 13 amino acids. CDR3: CASSHDRIGGYTF. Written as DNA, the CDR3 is TGTGCCAGCAGTCATGACAGGATCGGCGGCTACACCTTC.

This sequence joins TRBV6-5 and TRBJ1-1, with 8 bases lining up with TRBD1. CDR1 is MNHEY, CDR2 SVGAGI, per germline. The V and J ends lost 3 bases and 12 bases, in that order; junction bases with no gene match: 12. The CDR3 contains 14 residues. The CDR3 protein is CASSYQGARRGSFF. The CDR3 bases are TGTGCCAGCAGTTATCAGGGGGCACGAAGAGGGTCTTTCTTT.

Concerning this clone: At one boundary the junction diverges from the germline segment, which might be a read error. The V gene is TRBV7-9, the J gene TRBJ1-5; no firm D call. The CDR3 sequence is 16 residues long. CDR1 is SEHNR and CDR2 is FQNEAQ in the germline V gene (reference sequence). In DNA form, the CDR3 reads TGTTCCAGCAGCTTACTTAGACAAGAAAGCAATCAGCCCCAGCATTTT. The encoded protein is CSSSLLRQESNQPQHF.

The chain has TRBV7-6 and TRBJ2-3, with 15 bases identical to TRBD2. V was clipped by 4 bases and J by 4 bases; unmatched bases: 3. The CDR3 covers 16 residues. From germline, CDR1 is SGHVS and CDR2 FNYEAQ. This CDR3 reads CASSWTSGRAADTQYF. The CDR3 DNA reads TGTGCCAGCAGCTGGACTAGCGGGAGGGCGGCAGATACGCAGTATTTT. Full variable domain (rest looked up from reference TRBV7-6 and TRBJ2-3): GAGVSQSPRYKVTKRGQDVALRCDPISGHVSLYWYRQALGQGPEFLTYFNYEAQQDKSGLPNDRFSAERPEGSISTLTIQRTEQRDSAMYRCASSWTSGRAADTQYFGPGTRLTVL.

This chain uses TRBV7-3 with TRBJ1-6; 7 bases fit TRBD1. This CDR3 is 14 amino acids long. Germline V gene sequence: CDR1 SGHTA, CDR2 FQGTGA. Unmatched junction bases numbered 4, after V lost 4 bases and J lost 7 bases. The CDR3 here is CASSSGQRNSPLHF. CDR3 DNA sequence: TGTGCCAGCAGCTCGGGACAGAGGAATTCACCCCTCCACTTT.

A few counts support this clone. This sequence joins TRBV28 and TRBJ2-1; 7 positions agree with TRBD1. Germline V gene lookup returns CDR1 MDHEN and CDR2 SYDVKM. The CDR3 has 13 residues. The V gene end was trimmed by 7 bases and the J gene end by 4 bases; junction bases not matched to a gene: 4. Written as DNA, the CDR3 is TGTGCCAGCAAGCGACAGGGTTACAATGAGCAGTTCTTC. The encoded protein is CASKRQGYNEQFF.

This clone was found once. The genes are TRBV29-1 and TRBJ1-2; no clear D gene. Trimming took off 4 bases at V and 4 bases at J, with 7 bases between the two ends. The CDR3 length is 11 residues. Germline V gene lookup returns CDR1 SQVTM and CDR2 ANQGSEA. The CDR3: CSVGEFYGYTF. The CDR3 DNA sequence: TGCAGCGTTGGGGAGTTCTATGGCTACACCTTC. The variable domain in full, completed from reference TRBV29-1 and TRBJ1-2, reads SAVISQKPSRDICQRGTSLTIQCQVDSQVTMMFWYRQQPGQSLTLIATANQGSEATYESGFVIDKFPISRPNLTFSTLTVSNMSPEDSSIYLCSVGEFYGYTFGSGTRLTVV.

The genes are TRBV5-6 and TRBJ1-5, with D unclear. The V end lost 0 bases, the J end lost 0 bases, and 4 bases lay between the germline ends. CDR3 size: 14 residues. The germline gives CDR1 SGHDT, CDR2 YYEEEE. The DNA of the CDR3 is TGTGCCAGCAGCTTGGTCCTTAGCAATCAGCCCCAGCATTTT. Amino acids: CASSLVLSNQPQHF.

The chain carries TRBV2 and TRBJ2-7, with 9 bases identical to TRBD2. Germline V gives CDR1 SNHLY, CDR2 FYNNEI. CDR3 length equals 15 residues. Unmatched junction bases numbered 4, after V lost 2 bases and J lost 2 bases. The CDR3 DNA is TGTGCCAGCAGTGAACTGGCTAGCGGGACCTACGAGCAGTACTTC. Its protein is CASSELASGTYEQYF.

The CDR3 is CASADHRNPNYGYTF. CDR3 in DNA: TGCGCCAGCGCTGACCACAGGAATCCTAACTATGGCTACACCTTC. V is TRBV4-1 and J is TRBJ1-2; TRBD1 is a possible D gene (5 bases). The CDR3 is 15 amino acids. V was clipped by 8 bases and J by 0 bases, with 16 bases between them. The germline V gene encodes CDR1 MGHRA and CDR2 YSYEKL.